Listed here are 8 T cell receptor beta chains from one sample, sequenced in a study of response to subunit inactivated influenza vaccine. TCRdb processed the RT-PCR reads anew with MiXCR; each CDR3 protein has one entry. Among almost 250,000 distinct CDR3 sequences listed, 12% were seen once. The sequencing here drew on non-naive T cells sorted from PBMCs, taken 14 days before vaccination. The source is a man aged 45-60 years who received an inactivated influenza vaccine.

This clonotype was observed a few times. This chain links TRBV28 with TRBJ1-5; the match to TRBD1 covers 11 bases. The CDR3 is 14 residues long. The germline V gene has CDR1 MDHEN and CDR2 SYDVKM. J lost 7 bases, V lost 8 bases, and 7 bases had no gene match. The CDR3 sequence is CASLGQGDLQPQHF. In DNA form, the CDR3 reads TGTGCCAGCCTGGGACAGGGGGATTTGCAGCCCCAGCATTTT. Together with reference TRBV28 and TRBJ1-5, the CDR3 gives the full variable domain: DVKVTQSSRYLVKRTGEKVFLECVQDMDHENMFWYRQDPGLGLRLIYFSYDVKMKEKGDIPEGYSVSREKKERFSLILESASTNQTSMYLCASLGQGDLQPQHFGDGTRLSIL.

The chain joins TRBV30 to TRBJ1-1, with D tentatively TRBD1 (6 bases). Germline CDR1 GTSNPN, CDR2 SVGIG (reference sequence). The ends were cut back, 8 bases at V and 4 bases at J, with 8 bases in the middle. This CDR3 is built from 10 residues. As DNA, the CDR3 is TGTGCCGGGGGGGCCACTGAAGCTTTCTTT. Protein sequence: CAGGATEAFF.

This clonotype was seen at least ten times. CDR3 loop: CASNGQNTGELFF. The CDR3 DNA is TGTGCCAGCAATGGACAGAACACCGGGGAGCTGTTTTTT. The chain carries TRBV12-3 or TRBV12-4 and TRBJ2-2; D perhaps matches TRBD1 (5 bases). The CDR3 extends over 13 amino acids. Trimming stripped 7 bases from V and 1 base from J, with 7 bases between.

This clonotype was recorded a few times. The V and J genes are TRBV5-1 and TRBJ1-6, with 9 bases lining up with TRBD1. V gave up 3 bases and J gave up 7 bases; unmatched junction bases: 8. This CDR3 has 16 residues. In germline, CDR1 is SGHRS, CDR2 YFSETQ. Here the CDR3 DNA reads TGCGCCAGCAGCTCTACCGGGACAGGGACAAATTCACCCCTCCACTTT. It yields the protein CASSSTGTGTNSPLHF. Together with reference TRBV5-1 and TRBJ1-6, the CDR3 gives the full variable domain: KAGVTQTPRYLIKTRGQQVTLSCSPISGHRSVSWYQQTPGQGLQFLFEYFSETQRNKGNFPGRFSGRQFSNSRSEMNVSTLELGDSALYLCASSSTGTGTNSPLHFGNGTRLTVT.

The CDR3 loop reads CSAPGQMNTEAFF. CDR3 in DNA: TGCAGCGCCCCGGGACAGATGAACACTGAAGCTTTCTTT. V usage is TRBV29-1 and J usage is TRBJ1-1; 7 bases agree with TRBD1. J was trimmed by 0 bases and V by 7 bases; bases with no gene match: 5. The CDR3 totals 13 residues. Germline CDR1 reads SQVTM; CDR2 reads ANQGSEA.

The V call is TRBV9, the J call TRBJ1-3; D might be TRBD1 (5 bases). The CDR3 contains 14 residues. CDR1 is SGDLS, CDR2 YYNGEE, per germline. V lost 4 bases, J lost 2 bases, and 10 bases lay in between. In nucleotides, the CDR3 is TGTGCCAGCAGCCCCGGGACCCCTGGAAACACCATATATTTT. This translates into CASSPGTPGNTIYF. The variable domain in full, completed from reference TRBV9 and TRBJ1-3, reads DSGVTQTPKHLITATGQRVTLRCSPRSGDLSVYWYQQSLDQGLQFLIQYYNGEERAKGNILERFSAQQFPDLHSELNLSSLELGDSALYFCASSPGTPGNTIYFGEGSWLTVV.

Only a few counts were recorded for this clonotype. The V gene is TRBV5-5, the J gene TRBJ1-1, with D tentatively TRBD1 (5 bases). Germline CDR1 SGHKS, CDR2 YYEKEE (reference sequence). Between the trimmed V and J ends, which lost 0 bases and 8 bases, there was a span of 11 bases. CDR3 size: 13 residues. The CDR3 region is CASSLGDRMEAFF. Written as DNA, the CDR3 is TGTGCCAGCAGCTTGGGGGACCGTATGGAAGCTTTCTTT. Variable domain in full (rest from reference TRBV5-5 and TRBJ1-1): DAGVTQSPTHLIKTRGQQVTLRCSPISGHKSVSWYQQVLGQGPQFIFQYYEKEERGRGNFPDRFSARQFPNYSSELNVNALLLGDSALYLCASSLGDRMEAFFGQGTRLTVV.

This clonotype was counted ten times or more. The chain links TRBV12-3 or TRBV12-4 to TRBJ2-6; D unresolved. Between the trimmed V and J ends, which lost 6 bases and 1 base, there was a span of 4 bases. The CDR3 is 13 amino acids. The CDR3 loop reads CASSSSGANVLTF. CDR3 bases: TGTGCCAGCAGCTCGTCTGGGGCCAACGTCCTGACTTTC.